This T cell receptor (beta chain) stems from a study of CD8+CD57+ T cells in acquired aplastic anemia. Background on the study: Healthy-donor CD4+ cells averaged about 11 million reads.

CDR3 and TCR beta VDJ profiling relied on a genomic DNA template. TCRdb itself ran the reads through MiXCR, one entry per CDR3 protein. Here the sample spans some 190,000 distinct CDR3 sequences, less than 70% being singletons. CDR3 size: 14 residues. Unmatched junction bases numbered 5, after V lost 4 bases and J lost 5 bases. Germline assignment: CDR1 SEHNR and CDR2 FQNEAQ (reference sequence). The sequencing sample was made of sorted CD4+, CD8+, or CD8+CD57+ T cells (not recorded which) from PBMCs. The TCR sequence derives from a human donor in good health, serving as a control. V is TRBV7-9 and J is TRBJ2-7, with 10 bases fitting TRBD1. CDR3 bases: TGTGCCAGCAGCTCCGGGACAGGGGAGGACGAGCAGTACTTC. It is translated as CASSSGTGEDEQYF.